These T cell receptor beta chains were read from a single sample in a study of molecular identifiers for immune sequencing clone quantification. TCRdb fed the PCR reads into MiXCR, producing one record per CDR3 protein. The profile shows tens of thousands of distinct CDR3 sequences, around 19% of them singletons. The material sequenced was naive CD8+ T cells from blood, with Jurkat cell RNA spiked in. These receptors were collected from a human donor in good health. Some libraries in this study had Jurkat cell RNA spiked in. The CDR3 runs from the conserved cysteine through the conserved F or W. Each record gives: V gene, J gene, clone size, CDR3 length, D gene, CDR3 protein, CDR3 DNA. A D gene is named only where the DNA matches it firmly. The size of a clone is reported for some rows only, either as once, few or many, or as a class for expanded clones.

V gene: TRBV7-8
J gene: TRBJ2-7
clone size: many
CDR3 length: 15
D gene: -
CDR3 protein: CASSPRLGKTYEQYF
CDR3 DNA: TGTGCCAGCAGCCCGAGACTAGGGAAAACCTACGAGCAGTACTTC

V gene: TRBV30
J gene: TRBJ2-7
clone size: many
CDR3 length: 12
D gene: TRBD1
CDR3 protein: CAWDRGLYEQYF
CDR3 DNA: TGTGCCTGGGACAGGGGGCTGTACGAGCAGTACTTC

V gene: TRBV7-2
J gene: TRBJ2-7
clone size: many
CDR3 length: 14
D gene: -
CDR3 protein: CASSLGWSDYEQYF
CDR3 DNA: TGTGCCAGCAGCTTGGGGTGGTCAGACTACGAGCAGTACTTC

V gene: TRBV4-1
J gene: TRBJ1-1
clone size: many
CDR3 length: 13
D gene: -
CDR3 protein: CASSRDTNTEAFF
CDR3 DNA: TGCGCCAGCAGCCGCGACACCAACACTGAAGCTTTCTTT

V gene: TRBV30
J gene: TRBJ1-3
clone size: many
CDR3 length: 16
D gene: -
CDR3 protein: CAWSGRVGLAGNTIYF
CDR3 DNA: TGTGCCTGGAGTGGGAGAGTCGGCTTGGCTGGAAACACCATATATTTT

V gene: TRBV29-1
J gene: TRBJ1-2
clone size: many
CDR3 length: 14
D gene: -
CDR3 protein: CSVDPDGGNYGYTF
CDR3 DNA: TGCAGCGTTGACCCCGATGGTGGTAACTATGGCTACACCTTC

V gene: TRBV27
J gene: TRBJ2-1
clone size: -
CDR3 length: 14
D gene: -
CDR3 protein: CASSLGGRYNEQFF
CDR3 DNA: TGTGCCAGCAGTTTAGGCGGCCGCTACAATGAGCAGTTCTTC

V gene: TRBV10-3
J gene: TRBJ2-1
clone size: few
CDR3 length: 17
D gene: TRBD2
CDR3 protein: CAISESWGTSGSYEQFF
CDR3 DNA: TGTGCCATCAGTGAGTCTTGGGGGACTAGCGGGAGTTATGAGCAGTTCTTC

V gene: TRBV12-5
J gene: TRBJ2-1
clone size: -
CDR3 length: 14
D gene: TRBD2
CDR3 protein: CASAISGRDNEQFF
CDR3 DNA: TGTGCTAGTGCCATTAGCGGGAGGGACAATGAGCAGTTCTTC

V gene: TRBV12-3/TRBV12-4
J gene: TRBJ2-3
clone size: many
CDR3 length: 13
D gene: -
CDR3 protein: CASSLTSTDTQYF
CDR3 DNA: TGTGCCAGCAGTTTAACTAGCACAGATACGCAGTATTTT

V gene: TRBV5-5
J gene: TRBJ2-3
clone size: many
CDR3 length: 19
D gene: -
CDR3 protein: CASSYDPLTDRLGTDTQYF
CDR3 DNA: TGTGCCAGCAGCTACGATCCCCTTACGGACCGGCTCGGCACAGATACGCAGTATTTT

V gene: TRBV28
J gene: TRBJ1-1
clone size: -
CDR3 length: 15
D gene: -
CDR3 protein: CASSFFGGVETEAFF
CDR3 DNA: TGTGCCAGCAGTTTTTTCGGGGGGGTTGAGACTGAAGCTTTCTTT

V gene: TRBV4-1
J gene: TRBJ2-2
clone size: many
CDR3 length: 15
D gene: -
CDR3 protein: CASSHRSPNTGELFF
CDR3 DNA: TGCGCCAGCAGCCATCGTAGCCCGAACACCGGGGAGCTGTTTTTT

V gene: TRBV20-1
J gene: TRBJ2-7
clone size: many
CDR3 length: 15
D gene: -
CDR3 protein: CSARGSPGAFYEQYF
CDR3 DNA: TGCAGTGCCAGGGGGTCCCCGGGAGCCTTCTACGAGCAGTACTTC

V gene: TRBV11-3
J gene: TRBJ2-7
clone size: few
CDR3 length: 13
D gene: -
CDR3 protein: CASSFQTWEEQYF
CDR3 DNA: TGTGCCAGCAGCTTCCAGACTTGGGAGGAGCAGTACTTC

V gene: TRBV7-3
J gene: TRBJ2-1
clone size: many
CDR3 length: 16
D gene: TRBD2
CDR3 protein: CASSLSLADTYNEQFF
CDR3 DNA: TGTGCCAGCAGCTTAAGTCTAGCGGACACTTACAATGAGCAGTTCTTC

V gene: TRBV4-1
J gene: TRBJ2-3
clone size: many
CDR3 length: 15
D gene: TRBD2
CDR3 protein: CASTLAGGYADTQYF
CDR3 DNA: TGCGCCAGCACCCTAGCGGGAGGTTACGCAGATACGCAGTATTTT

V gene: TRBV4-1
J gene: TRBJ1-5
clone size: many
CDR3 length: 15
D gene: -
CDR3 protein: CASSQDWQGGQPQHF
CDR3 DNA: TGCGCCAGCAGCCAAGATTGGCAGGGAGGTCAGCCCCAGCATTTT

V gene: TRBV28
J gene: TRBJ2-5
clone size: -
CDR3 length: 14
D gene: -
CDR3 protein: CASSLWDRQETQYF
CDR3 DNA: TGTGCCAGCAGTTTATGGGACAGACAAGAGACCCAGTACTTC

V gene: TRBV15
J gene: TRBJ2-1
clone size: many
CDR3 length: 13
D gene: -
CDR3 protein: CATSRETFNEQFF
CDR3 DNA: TGTGCCACCAGCAGAGAAACCTTCAATGAGCAGTTCTTC

V gene: TRBV7-9
J gene: TRBJ1-1
clone size: many
CDR3 length: 17
D gene: TRBD1
CDR3 protein: CASSPTLGTVMNTEAFF
CDR3 DNA: TGTGCCAGCAGCCCAACCCTGGGGACAGTCATGAACACTGAAGCTTTCTTT

V gene: TRBV20-1
J gene: TRBJ1-2
clone size: many
CDR3 length: 12
D gene: -
CDR3 protein: CSGEEGEHGYTF
CDR3 DNA: TGCAGTGGAGAGGAGGGAGAGCATGGCTACACCTTC

V gene: TRBV9
J gene: TRBJ1-1
clone size: many
CDR3 length: 14
D gene: -
CDR3 protein: CASSVGGGSDEAFF
CDR3 DNA: TGTGCCAGCAGCGTAGGGGGGGGCTCTGATGAAGCTTTCTTT

V gene: TRBV27
J gene: TRBJ2-2
clone size: many
CDR3 length: 16
D gene: TRBD2
CDR3 protein: CASSTSAGEITGELFF
CDR3 DNA: TGTGCCAGCAGTACCTCAGCGGGAGAGATCACCGGGGAGCTGTTTTTT

V gene: TRBV12-5
J gene: TRBJ1-1
clone size: -
CDR3 length: 14
D gene: -
CDR3 protein: CASGMSWGIAEAFF
CDR3 DNA: TGTGCTAGTGGAATGTCCTGGGGGATAGCTGAAGCTTTCTTT

V gene: TRBV21-1
J gene: TRBJ2-5
clone size: many
CDR3 length: 12
D gene: -
CDR3 protein: CASSTKVVAQYF
CDR3 DNA: TGTGCCAGCAGCACCAAGGTGGTGGCCCAGTACTTC

V gene: TRBV28
J gene: TRBJ2-3
clone size: many
CDR3 length: 15
D gene: -
CDR3 protein: CASSFSGSPSDTQYF
CDR3 DNA: TGTGCCAGCAGTTTTTCGGGATCCCCCTCAGATACGCAGTATTTT

V gene: TRBV5-5
J gene: TRBJ2-1
clone size: -
CDR3 length: 15
D gene: -
CDR3 protein: CASSLYLGREDEQFF
CDR3 DNA: TGTGCCAGCAGCTTGTACCTAGGCCGGGAAGATGAGCAGTTCTTC

V gene: TRBV19
J gene: TRBJ2-1
clone size: many
CDR3 length: 15
D gene: -
CDR3 protein: CASSIGGLSYNEQFF
CDR3 DNA: TGTGCCAGTAGTATCGGCGGGCTTTCCTACAATGAGCAGTTCTTC

V gene: TRBV27
J gene: TRBJ2-2
clone size: -
CDR3 length: 15
D gene: TRBD1
CDR3 protein: CASSLGRGQGGELFF
CDR3 DNA: TGTGCCAGCAGTTTAGGCAGGGGGCAAGGCGGGGAGCTGTTTTTT

V gene: TRBV6-2/TRBV6-3
J gene: TRBJ2-3
clone size: many
CDR3 length: 16
D gene: TRBD2
CDR3 protein: CASSYWREGDTDTQYF
CDR3 DNA: TGTGCCAGCAGTTACTGGCGGGAGGGAGACACAGATACGCAGTATTTT